One and the same sample provided the 5 T cell receptor beta chains below, sequenced in a study of shared clonotypes between healthy human individuals. TCRdb keeps only in-frame clones here, not all; method: immunoSEQ multiplex PCR. Here the sample spans about 2.3 million clones, more than 80% being singletons. Sequenced: naive CD4+ T cells from PBMCs. Subset defined: CD45RA+ positively selected. The receptors were sampled from a man between 18 and 29 years old in good health. Some clones in this sample may be carry-over from other donors' samples.

The CDR3 loop reads CASSSSGGRGHEQYF. The DNA for the CDR3 is TGTGCCAGCAGCTCCTCCGGCGGGAGGGGCCACGAGCAGTACTTC. The V gene is TRBV12-1, the J gene TRBJ2-7; the D call of TRBD2 is as the table states it, not checked on the DNA. TRBV12-1 is assigned pseudogene status. The CDR3 spans 15 residues.

The chain has TRBV27 and TRBJ2-7; 8 bases align to TRBD1. The junction had 12 bases not matched to a gene; V was cut back by 4 bases and J by 1 base. This CDR3 is 17 amino acids long. Germline-derived CDR1 and CDR2 are MNHEY and SMNVEV (reference sequence). Written as DNA, the CDR3 is TGTGCCAGCAGTTCCCCAACCAGGGGGCAGACTTCCTACGAGCAGTACTTC. Protein product: CASSSPTRGQTSYEQYF.

The chain employs TRBV4-1 and TRBJ1-2; 9 nucleotides line up with TRBD1. V trimming: 1 base; J trimming: 6 bases; junction bases outside the gene matches: 9. CDR3 size: 16 residues. Germline V lookup: CDR1 MGHRA, CDR2 YSYEKL. The CDR3 DNA reads as TGCGCCAGCAGCCAAGTGGGGAAGGGACAGGGCCATGGCTACACCTTC. Protein: CASSQVGKGQGHGYTF.

The chain recombines TRBV5-1 with TRBJ2-6; TRBD1 matches at 8 bases. The CDR3 contains 19 residues. The ends lost 6 bases at V and 0 bases at J; junction bases unmatched: 14. Germline V gene lookup returns CDR1 SGHRS and CDR2 YFSETQ. This chain's CDR3 is CASTRRGGTGVSGANVLTF. Here the CDR3 DNA reads TGCGCCAGCACCCGAAGGGGTGGGACAGGCGTCTCTGGGGCCAACGTCCTGACTTTC.

The chain links TRBV5-1 to TRBJ1-1; D is possibly TRBD1 (5 bases). The CDR3 has 13 amino acids. With 9 bases removed from V and 5 bases from J, the gap between germline ends came to 17 bases. The germline V gene encodes CDR1 SGHRS and CDR2 YFSETQ. CDR3 sequence (DNA): TGCGCCACCTCGAACCAGGGAGGAACTGAAGCTTTCTTT. Its translation is CATSNQGGTEAFF.